Presented here are 25 T cell receptor delta chains from one specimen sequenced in a study of γδ T cells in repeated Plasmodium falciparum infection. TCRdb re-analyzed the multiplex PCR reads via CATT. The table includes 75,000 to 95,000 delta-chain clones, roughly 0.98% detected once. Bulk repertoires came from Vgamma9/Vdelta2+ or Vdelta2-negative gammadelta T cells flow-sorted from PBMC. Sequencing was carried out using gamma-delta T cells from blood. The receptors stem from a pool of human donors (malaria-infected and uninfected, not separated).

This clone appeared many times. A far bigger clonotype differs at one base, so this is likely a read error. Additional DNA sequences in this sample encode the identical CDR3. The V gene is TRDV2, the J gene TRDJ1, with 9 bases identical to TRDD3. Per the germline V gene, CDR1 is GEAIGNYY and CDR2 is EKD. J lost 5 bases, V lost 5 bases, and 11 bases had no gene match. The CDR3 consists of 15 residues. DNA of the CDR3: TGTGCCTGTGTCGAACTGGGGGACCGGGAGGATAAACTCATCTTT. This encodes CACVELGDREDKLIF.

This clone was seen ten or more times. This likely reflects a read error, since a far larger clone is one base away. This sample also contains other DNA sequences that code for the same CDR3. The chain joins TRDV2 to TRDJ1, with D perhaps matching TRDD3 (5 bases). TCRdb does not report a J gene; here it was assigned by matching the DNA to germline references. Germline values: CDR1 GEAIGNYY, CDR2 EKD. The CDR3 is 14 residues long. Here the CDR3 DNA reads TGCGCCTGTGACACCGTCTGGGAATCCGATAAACTCATCTTT. Translation: CACDTVWESDKLIF.

About this clone itself: The protein that TCRdb holds for this DNA derives from a much larger clone and differs from the translated DNA at residue 11, which likely indicates a read error; the protein shown here is translated from the DNA. The rearrangement links TRDV2 to TRDJ1, with D maybe TRDD3 (6 bases). The J gene, left out of TCRdb, was set here by checking the DNA against germline. The V gene's germline CDR1 is GEAIGNYY and CDR2 EKD. The CDR3 contains 22 residues. V lost 3 bases and J lost 0, with 34 bases in between. The CDR3 DNA sequence: TGTGCCTGTGACCCCATTTTGGCTGGGGACCGTAGTAGGGTCTTCGACACCGATAAACTCATCTTT. It specifies CACDPILAGDRSRVFDTDKLIF.

Turning to this clone: The protein recorded in TCRdb matches a much larger clone and deviates from this DNA's translation at residue 7, suggesting a read error; the protein here is obtained by translating the DNA. The genes are TRDV1 and TRDJ1; the D gene could be TRDD2 or TRDD3 (8 bases each). The J gene was not available in TCRdb and was assigned here by matching the DNA to germline segments. This CDR3 region has 24 residues. The V and J ends lost 0 bases and 0 bases respectively, with 35 bases between them. Germline V CDR1 and CDR2: TSWWSYY, QGS. The CDR3 sequence is CALGELEGLPTLYWGVPYTDKLIF. CDR3 in DNA: TGTGCTCTTGGGGAACTGGAAGGACTTCCTACCCTGTACTGGGGGGTCCCGTACACCGATAAACTCATCTTT.

Concerning this clone: This sequence is one base from a far larger clone and is likely a read error. In the same sample, other DNA sequences code for this CDR3. V usage is TRDV1 and J usage is TRDJ1; D is uncertain. Matching the DNA to germline supplied the J gene, which TCRdb does not give. Trimming took off 3 bases at V and 7 bases at J, with 12 bases between the two ends. The length of the CDR3 is 13 residues. The germline CDR1 and CDR2 sequences are TSWWSYY and QGS. The CDR3 nucleotides read TGTGCTCTTGGGGAGCCGAGGGACCCTAAACTCATCTTT. This translates into CALGEPRDPKLIF.

Of note for this clone: A far larger clone is only one base removed, so a read error is likely. Other DNA sequences of this sample code for an identical CDR3. The chain employs TRDV1 and TRDJ1; a weak D match, TRDD3 (6 bases). TCRdb lists no J gene, so it was determined here by aligning the DNA to germline. Germline V gene sequence: CDR1 TSWWSYY, CDR2 QGS. The CDR3 has 22 amino acids. Trimming left V 2 bases short and J 4 bases short, with 35 bases between. CDR3 amino acids: CALGERGSTFELWWGFVDKLIF. The CDR3 DNA reads as TGTGCTCTTGGGGAAAGGGGATCTACCTTTGAGCTGTGGTGGGGGTTTGTCGATAAACTCATCTTT.

In its sample, this clone was seen a few times. A far bigger clonotype differs at one base, so this is likely a read error. In the same sample, other DNA sequences code for this CDR3. This chain joins TRDV2 and TRDJ1; 11 bases are shared with TRDD3. Since TCRdb gives no J gene, matching the DNA to germline was used here to assign it. The germline V gene encodes CDR1 GEAIGNYY and CDR2 EKD. V trimming: 4 bases; J trimming: 2 bases; junction bases outside the gene matches: 11. The CDR3 extends over 17 amino acids. CDR3 bases: TGTGCCTGTGATCTGGTACTGGGGGATAGCACGACCGATAAACTCATCTTT. Its translation: CACDLVLGDSTTDKLIF.

On this clone itself: A read error is likely here: a far larger clone is one base away. Distinct nucleotide sequences in the sample also encode this CDR3. The genes are TRDV1 and TRDJ1; the match to TRDD3 covers 9 bases. Since TCRdb gives no J gene, matching the DNA to germline was used here to assign it. This CDR3 is built from 18 residues. CDR1 is TSWWSYY and CDR2 is QGS in the germline V gene. CDR3 sequence reads: CALGAGTHTGGRTDKLIF. The CDR3 DNA is TGCGCTCTTGGAGCCGGGACCCATACTGGGGGACGGACCGATAAACTCATCTTT.

Regarding this clone: TCRdb pairs this DNA with a much larger clone's protein that differs at residue 5, likely a read error; the protein shown was translated from the DNA. The chain is built from TRDV1 and TRDJ1, with D possibly TRDD2 on 5 matching bases. The CDR3 contains 19 residues. The germline V gene encodes CDR1 TSWWSYY and CDR2 QGS. V was cut by 4 bases and J by 0 bases, with 24 bases left in between. CDR3 nucleotide sequence: TGTGCTCTTGGGGGACTTGAGAGAAACCTACCTCGTAACACCGATAAACTCATCTTT. Translated: CALGGLERNLPRNTDKLIF.

About this clone itself: A far larger clone differs by one base, so this is likely a read error. Additional DNA sequences in this sample encode the identical CDR3. This sequence joins TRDV2 and TRDJ1; 8 positions match TRDD3. Germline matching of the DNA provided the J gene here, since TCRdb leaves it blank. Germline V gene data show CDR1 as GEAIGNYY and CDR2 as EKD. The V and J ends lost 3 bases and 1 base, in that order; junction bases with no gene match: 15. The CDR3 sequence is 18 residues long. Here the CDR3 reads CACDGSTGGSIPTDKLIF. DNA of the CDR3: TGTGCCTGTGACGGGAGTACTGGGGGGTCCATCCCCACCGATAAACTCATCTTT.

Turning to this clone: A single base is all that separates this from a far larger clone, so a read error is likely. Other DNA sequences in this sample translate to the same CDR3. No J gene was named, though the V gene is TRDV1; TRDD3 is the table's D call and was not checked against the DNA. The length of the CDR3 is 19 residues. CDR1 and CDR2 (germline): TSWWSYY, QGS. The CDR3 sequence: CALGPRPSLRLGTVTKLIF. In nucleotides, the CDR3 is TGTGCTCTTGGGCCCCGGCCTTCCTTGAGATTGGGGACTGTTACTAAGCTCATCTTT.

In this sample, this clone turned up a few times. The protein that TCRdb holds for this DNA derives from a much larger clone and differs from the translated DNA at residue 12, which likely indicates a read error; the protein shown here is translated from the DNA. This sequence joins TRDV1 and TRDJ1, with TRDD2 identical over 9 bases. No J gene was available from TCRdb, and it was assigned here by a germline match of the DNA. Germline V gives CDR1 TSWWSYY, CDR2 QGS. This CDR3 has 18 residues. Losses at the gene ends were 5 bases for V and 0 bases for J; bases not matched to a gene: 13. CDR3 nucleotide sequence: TGTGCTCTTGGGAACCTTCCTACGAAGTCTACGCACACCGATAAACTCATCTTT. As protein: CALGNLPTKSTHTDKLIF.

With respect to this clone: The translation of this DNA and the TCRdb protein of a much larger clone differ at residue 3, probably owing to a read error; the protein shown here is translated from the DNA. This chain joins TRDV2 and TRDJ1, with 9 positions matching TRDD3. The CDR3 consists of 17 residues. The germline V gene has CDR1 GEAIGNYY and CDR2 EKD. In DNA form, the CDR3 reads TGTGCCCGTGACACTCTGAGTACTGGGGGAGAAACCGATAAACTCATCTTT. Translated: CARDTLSTGGETDKLIF.

As to this clone: A far larger clone is one base from this, pointing to a likely read error. The sample carries other DNA sequences with the same CDR3. The chain combines TRDV1 with TRDJ1; TRDD3 matches at 8 bases. TCRdb supplies no J gene; here it was assigned by aligning the nucleotide sequence to germline. V lost 4 bases and J lost 1; bases outside the gene matches: 32. The CDR3 extends over 24 amino acids. Germline CDR1 TSWWSYY, CDR2 QGS. The CDR3 bases are TGTGCTCTTGGGGGGAAGGGTGTTAATCCAGGGGATTCCCCGCGTGGGGGATGCACCGATAAACTCATCTTT. As protein: CALGGKGVNPGDSPRGGCTDKLIF.

Concerning this clone itself: This probably arose from a read error, given a far larger clone one base away. Other DNA variants within this sample encode the same CDR3. The rearrangement joins TRDV1 to TRDJ1, with 10 bases fitting TRDD3. V lost 7 bases and J lost 0; bases outside the gene matches: 29. CDR3 length equals 23 residues. Germline values: CDR1 TSWWSYY, CDR2 QGS. The CDR3 nucleotides read TGTGCTCTTGCGGGGCCTTCCTCCACCATCTACTGGGGGATTTCGCCCCACACCGATAAACTCATCTTT. This translates into CALAGPSSTIYWGISPHTDKLIF.

This clone was seen a handful of times. The translation of this DNA and the TCRdb protein of a much larger clone differ at residue 10, probably owing to a read error; the protein shown here is translated from the DNA. The V gene call reads TRDV1; no J gene was called. The CDR3 has 12 amino acids. Germline V gene lookup returns CDR1 TSWWSYY and CDR2 QGS. The CDR3 loop reads CALGEPSDKPIF. CDR3 coding DNA: TGTGCTCTTGGGGAACCCTCCGATAAACCCATCTTT.

This clone was observed a few times. This likely came from a read error, as a far larger clone is one base away. The same CDR3 can be traced to other DNA sequences in this sample. The CDR3 sequence: CACDPVLWGTYTDKLIF. CDR3 coding DNA: TGTGCCTGTGACCCTGTCTTATGGGGAACTTACACCGATAAACTCATCTTT. The chain carries TRDV2 and TRDJ1, with D tentatively TRDD3 (5 bases). As TCRdb names no J gene, one was assigned here on the basis of a DNA match to germline. The CDR3 length is 17 residues. Germline CDR1 is GEAIGNYY and CDR2 is EKD. V was pared by 3 bases and J by 0 bases, with 19 bases between.

A remark on this clone: The protein TCRdb lists belongs to a much larger clone and differs from this DNA's translation at residue 12, which points to a read error; the protein shown is made from the DNA. V is TRDV2 and J is TRDJ1; D is possibly TRDD3 (6 bases). The J gene, missing from TCRdb, was assigned here through DNA to germline matching. The V gene's germline CDR1 is GEAIGNYY and CDR2 EKD. The ends were cut back, 0 bases at V and 7 bases at J, with 20 bases in the middle. The CDR3 spans 16 residues. CDR3 bases: TGTGCCTGTGACACCCTCACCCGGGGGACTCTCGGTAAACTCATCTTT. The encoded protein is CACDTLTRGTLGKLIF.

This clone has ten or more counts. The mismatch at residue 15 between this DNA's translation and the TCRdb protein of a much larger clone likely reflects a read error; the protein shown is translated from the DNA. This chain uses TRDV1 with TRDJ1; 13 bases are shared with TRDD3. Germline V CDR1 and CDR2: TSWWSYY, QGS. The CDR3 totals 18 residues. The CDR3 DNA follows: TGTGCTCTTGGGGAACGCTACAACTGGGGGATACGATCCGATGAACTCATCTTT. As protein: CALGERYNWGIRSDELIF.

This clone appeared a few times. The protein given by TCRdb reflects a much larger clone and differs at residue 14 from this DNA's translation, likely from a read error; the protein shown is the DNA's translation. The rearrangement links TRDV1 to TRDJ1; 10 bases are a match to TRDD3. Germline V gene lookup returns CDR1 TSWWSYY and CDR2 QGS. The CDR3 spans 15 residues. CDR3 sequence reads: CALGSTYPLGDKLTF. CDR3 coding DNA: TGTGCTCTTGGGTCCACTTACCCGCTGGGGGATAAACTCACCTTT.

A few counts support this clone. TCRdb's protein for this DNA is that of a much larger clone and differs from the translation at residue 13, likely a read error; the protein shown is the DNA translation. V is TRDV1 and J is TRDJ1, with 10 bases fitting TRDD3. The trim removed 0 bases at V and 6 bases at J, leaving 31 bases unmatched. This CDR3 spans 24 amino acids. Germline CDR1 is TSWWSYY and CDR2 is QGS. The CDR3 loop is CALGELPYPNWGMLRERRRNKLIF. CDR3 DNA sequence: TGTGCTCTTGGGGAACTCCCCTACCCTAACTGGGGGATGCTACGTGAGCGCAGAAGAAATAAACTCATCTTT.

This clone was seen repeatedly, ten times or more. TCRdb's entry gives the protein of a much larger clone, which mismatches this DNA's translation at residue 12, likely from a read error; the protein reported here is translated from the DNA. V is TRDV2 and J is TRDJ1, with D unresolved. TCRdb supplies no J gene; here it was assigned by aligning the nucleotide sequence to germline. CDR3 length equals 15 residues. The germline gives CDR1 GEAIGNYY, CDR2 EKD. The CDR3 reads CACDIAGINTDRLIF. CDR3 DNA: TGTGCCTGTGACATCGCTGGAATAAACACCGATAGACTCATCTTT.

This clone occurred a few times. TCRdb's protein for this DNA is that of a much larger clone and differs from the translation at residue 10, likely a read error; the protein shown is the DNA translation. The chain combines TRDV1 with TRDJ1, with 10 nucleotides matching TRDD3. TCRdb is silent on the J gene; assignment here came from matching the DNA to germline. CDR1 and CDR2 from the germline V gene are TSWWSYY and QGS. The CDR3 covers 22 residues. The ends lost 0 bases at V and 0 bases at J; junction bases unmatched: 19. The CDR3 DNA reads as TGTGCTCTTGGGGAACTACGGCGATACCGGGGGATACGCTATCCTAACACCGATAAACTCATCTTT. Its protein is CALGELRRYRGIRYPNTDKLIF.

This clone was recorded a few times. The protein TCRdb lists belongs to a much larger clone and differs from this DNA's translation at residue 13, which points to a read error; the protein shown is made from the DNA. A V gene of TRDV2 was called, but no J gene was assigned; the table's D call of TRDD3 was not tested on the DNA. Germline CDR1 GEAIGNYY, CDR2 EKD. The CDR3 covers 15 residues. The CDR3 sequence is CACDTPRGYTDKPIF. For the CDR3, the DNA is TGTGCCTGTGACACCCCCCGGGGTTACACCGATAAACCCATCTTT.

In this sample, this clone turned up a few times. The protein in TCRdb stems from a much larger clone and differs at residue 22 from this DNA's translation, likely a read error; here the protein is translated from the DNA. J gene calling gave no result, while the V gene is TRDV2; TRDD3 is the table's D call and was not checked against the DNA. This CDR3 spans 24 amino acids. Germline CDR1 and CDR2: GEAIGNYY and EKD. The DNA for the CDR3 is TGTGCCTGTGACCCGGTCAATCCTTCATCTTTTCATGGGGAGACCTCCTGGGACACCCGACAGGTGTTTTTC. Residues: CACDPVNPSSFHGETSWDTRQVFF.